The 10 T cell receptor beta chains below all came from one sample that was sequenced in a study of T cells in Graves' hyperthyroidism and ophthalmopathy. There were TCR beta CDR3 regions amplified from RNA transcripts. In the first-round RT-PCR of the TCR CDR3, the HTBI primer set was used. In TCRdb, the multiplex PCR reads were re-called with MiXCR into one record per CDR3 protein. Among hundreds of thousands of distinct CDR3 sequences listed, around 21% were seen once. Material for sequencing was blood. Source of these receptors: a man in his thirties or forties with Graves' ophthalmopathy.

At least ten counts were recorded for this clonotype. Here the CDR3 reads CASSLEVGWGNQETQYF. CDR3 nucleotides: TGCGCCAGCAGCCTTGAAGTTGGATGGGGAAACCAAGAGACCCAGTACTTC. The chain employs TRBV5-1 and TRBJ2-5; D unclear. The CDR3 loop spans 17 amino acids. V shed 4 bases and J shed 0 bases, with 19 bases lying between them. Germline CDR1 and CDR2: SGHRS and YFSETQ.

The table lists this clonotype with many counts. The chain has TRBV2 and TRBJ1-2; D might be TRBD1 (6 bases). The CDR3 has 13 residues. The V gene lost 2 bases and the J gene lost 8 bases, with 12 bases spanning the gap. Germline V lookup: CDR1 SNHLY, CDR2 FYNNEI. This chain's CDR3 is CASSEQGLVGYTF. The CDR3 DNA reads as TGTGCCAGCAGTGAACAGGGGTTAGTGGGCTACACCTTC.

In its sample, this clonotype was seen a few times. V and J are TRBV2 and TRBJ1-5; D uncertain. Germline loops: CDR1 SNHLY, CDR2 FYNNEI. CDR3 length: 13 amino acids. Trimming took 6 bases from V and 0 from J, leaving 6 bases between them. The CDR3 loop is CASRGISNQPQHF. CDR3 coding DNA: TGTGCCAGCAGGGGAATTAGCAATCAGCCCCAGCATTTT. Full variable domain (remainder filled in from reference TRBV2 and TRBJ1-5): EPEVTQTPSHQVTQMGQEVILRCVPISNHLYFYWYRQILGQKVEFLVSFYNNEISEKSEIFDDQFSVERPDGSNFTLKIRSTKLEDSAMYFCASRGISNQPQHFGDGTRLSIL.

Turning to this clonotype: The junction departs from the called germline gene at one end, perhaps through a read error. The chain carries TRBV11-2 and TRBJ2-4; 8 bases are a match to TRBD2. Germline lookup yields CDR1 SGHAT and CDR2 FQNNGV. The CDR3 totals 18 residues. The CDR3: CASSLWAGAGLAKNVQYF. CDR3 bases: TGTGCCAGCAGCTTATGGGCTGGGGCAGGACTAGCCAAAAACGTTCAGTACTTC.

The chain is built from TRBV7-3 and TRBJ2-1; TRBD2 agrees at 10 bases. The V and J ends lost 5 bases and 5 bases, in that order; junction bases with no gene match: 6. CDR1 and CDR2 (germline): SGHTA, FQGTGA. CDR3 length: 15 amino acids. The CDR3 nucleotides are TGTGCCAGCAGCCTGGGACTAGCGCTTAACAATGAGCAGTTCTTC. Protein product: CASSLGLALNNEQFF.

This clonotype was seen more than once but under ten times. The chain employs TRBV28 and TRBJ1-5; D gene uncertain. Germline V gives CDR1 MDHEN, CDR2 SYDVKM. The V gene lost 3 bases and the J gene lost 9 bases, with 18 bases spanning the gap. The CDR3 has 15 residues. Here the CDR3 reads CASSFISRSRAPQHF. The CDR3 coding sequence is TGTGCCAGCAGTTTCATAAGCAGGTCTAGGGCGCCCCAGCATTTT.

The CDR3 DNA sequence: TGTGCCAGCAGCCCCCCCTTTACCTCCTACAATGAGCAGTTCTTC. Amino acid sequence: CASSPPFTSYNEQFF. The V gene is TRBV12-3 or TRBV12-4, the J gene TRBJ2-1, with unresolved D. The CDR3 is 15 residues long. V dropped 6 bases and J dropped 0 bases, with 12 bases sitting between them.

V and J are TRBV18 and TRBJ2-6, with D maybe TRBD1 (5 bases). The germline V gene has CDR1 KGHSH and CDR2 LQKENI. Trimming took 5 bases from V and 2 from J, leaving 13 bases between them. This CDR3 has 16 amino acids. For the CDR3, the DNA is TGTGCCAGCTCATCGCCAGGGTCCCCTGGGGCCAACGTCCTGACTTTC. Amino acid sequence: CASSSPGSPGANVLTF.

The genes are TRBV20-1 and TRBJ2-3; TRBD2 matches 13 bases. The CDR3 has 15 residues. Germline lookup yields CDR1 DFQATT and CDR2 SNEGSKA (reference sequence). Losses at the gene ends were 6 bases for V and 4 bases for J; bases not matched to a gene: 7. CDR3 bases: TGCAGTGCGGCAGGACTAGCGGGAGAACCAGATACGCAGTATTTT. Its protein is CSAAGLAGEPDTQYF.

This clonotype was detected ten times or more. CDR3 protein: CASSLVGQGVYEQYF. DNA for the CDR3: TGTGCCAGCAGCTTAGTGGGACAGGGCGTCTACGAGCAGTACTTC. The gene calls are TRBV7-2 and TRBJ2-7; TRBD1 matches 9 bases. Germline V gives CDR1 SGHTA, CDR2 FQGNSA. V gave up 1 base and J gave up 3 bases; unmatched junction bases: 4. This CDR3 contains 15 residues.